One and the same sample provided the 20 T cell receptor beta chains below, sequenced in a study of shared clonotypes between healthy human individuals. TCRdb's table, derived via immunoSEQ multiplex PCR, lists solely in-frame clones and lacks some. The sample contains 650,000 to 750,000 clones, 72% of which appear only once. The sequenced sample was memory CD4+ T cells sorted from blood. Subset described: CD45RA-negative fraction. The receptors originated from a woman in her thirties in good health.

This chain connects TRBV19 to TRBJ1-1; 7 bases line up with TRBD1. The CDR3 is 13 amino acids. Germline V gene sequence: CDR1 LNHDA, CDR2 SQIVND (reference sequence). J gave up 2 bases and V 6 bases, and 3 bases lay outside the gene matches. CDR3 residues: CASRNRGNTEAFF. The CDR3 DNA reads as TGTGCCAGTAGAAACAGGGGTAACACTGAAGCTTTCTTT.

This chain connects TRBV5-1 to TRBJ2-3, with 8 positions matching TRBD2. V gave up 3 bases and J gave up 6 bases; unmatched junction bases: 9. CDR1 and CDR2 (germline): SGHRS, YFSETQ. The CDR3 runs 15 residues. In DNA form, the CDR3 reads TGCGCCAGCAGCTGGGGCGGGACTAGATCCGATACGCAGTATTTT. Its protein product is CASSWGGTRSDTQYF. The full variable domain, with the rest looked up from reference TRBV5-1 and TRBJ2-3, is KAGVTQTPRYLIKTRGQQVTLSCSPISGHRSVSWYQQTPGQGLQFLFEYFSETQRNKGNFPGRFSGRQFSNSRSEMNVSTLELGDSALYLCASSWGGTRSDTQYFGPGTRLTVL.

This clone was recorded a few times. Different DNA sequences within this sample yield the same CDR3. The chain carries TRBV27 and TRBJ2-7; 9 bases align to TRBD1. V lost 8 bases, J lost 6 bases, and 8 bases stayed unmatched. The CDR3 is 13 amino acids. The V gene's germline CDR1 is MNHEY and CDR2 SMNVEV (reference sequence). CDR3 DNA: TGTGCCAGCTCCCGACAGGGGGTCGGCGAGCAGTACTTC. Translated: CASSRQGVGEQYF.

The rearrangement links TRBV20-1 to TRBJ1-6; D not certain. Germline CDR1 is DFQATT and CDR2 is SNEGSKA (reference sequence). The germline V and J ends were trimmed by 7 bases and 6 bases, with 4 bases remaining between them. The CDR3 sequence is 10 residues long. DNA of the CDR3: TGCAGTGGTGGTAATTCACCCCTCCACTTT. The encoded protein is CSGGNSPLHF.

About this clone itself: A much bigger clone sits one base away, suggesting this may be a read error. The same CDR3 also results from other DNA sequences found in this sample. The V and J genes are TRBV5-4 and TRBJ2-3; no firm D call. The germline CDR1 and CDR2 sequences are SGHNT and YYREEE (reference sequence). The V and J ends lost 3 bases and 3 bases respectively, with 2 bases between them. CDR3 length: 11 amino acids. The chain's CDR3 is CASSSTDTQYF. The CDR3 DNA is TGTGCCAGCAGCTCAACAGATACGCAGTATTTT.

The rearrangement links TRBV10-3 to TRBJ1-2; D might be TRBD1 (6 bases). CDR1 is ENHRY, CDR2 SYGVKD, per germline. Trimming pared 1 base from V and 5 bases from J, leaving 20 bases between. This CDR3 region has 17 residues. The CDR3 protein is CAISEYILWTAIYGYTF. The CDR3 DNA is TGTGCCATCAGTGAGTATATTTTGTGGACAGCCATTTATGGCTACACCTTC.

As for this clone: The germline gene is not matched at one end of the junction; a read error may be the cause. CDR3 sequence: CGGYGSGNTIYF. CDR3 DNA: TGTGGAGGTTACGGCTCTGGAAACACCATATATTTT. This sequence joins TRBV29-1 and TRBJ1-3; D is ambiguous. Looked up from germline, CDR1 is SQVTM and CDR2 is ANQGSEA. CDR3 length: 12 amino acids.

CDR3 amino acids: CASSQDLYGVGYQPQHF. CDR3 coding DNA: TGTGCCAGCAGCCAAGATCTTTACGGGGTAGGTTATCAGCCCCAGCATTTT. The V call is TRBV14, the J call TRBJ1-5; D remains unclear. Trimming shortened V by 0 bases and J by 5 bases, and 17 bases separated the two germline ends. CDR3 size: 17 residues. Germline V gene sequence: CDR1 SGHDN, CDR2 FVKESK.

This chain joins TRBV5-4 and TRBJ2-5; D may be TRBD1 (7 bases). Germline V lookup: CDR1 SGHNT, CDR2 YYREEE (reference sequence). The CDR3 is 18 residues long. Trimming stripped 4 bases from V and 5 bases from J, with 27 bases between. CDR3 nucleotide sequence: TGTGCCAGCAGCGGCGACGTGCCACAGGGGACGGGGAGGGAGACCCAGTACTTC. It codes for CASSGDVPQGTGRETQYF.

CDR3 loop: CASSEGQGRTDTQYF. As DNA, the CDR3 is TGCGCCAGCAGTGAGGGGCAGGGACGCACAGATACGCAGTATTTT. This chain links TRBV10-1 with TRBJ2-3, with D tentatively TRBD1 or TRBD2 (5 bases each). Germline-derived CDR1 and CDR2 are WNHNN and SYGVQD (reference sequence). V gave up 2 bases and J gave up 1 base, with 10 bases separating them. This CDR3 comprises 15 residues.

The V call is TRBV5-1, the J call TRBJ1-1, with a possible D match to TRBD1 (5 bases). The CDR3 totals 15 residues. The germline V and J ends were trimmed by 1 base and 1 base, with 11 bases remaining between them. Germline V lookup: CDR1 SGHRS, CDR2 YFSETQ. DNA for the CDR3: TGCGCCAGCAGCTTGTGGGGCACCGCGAACACTGAAGCTTTCTTT. Encoded protein: CASSLWGTANTEAFF.

The chain is built from TRBV5-4 and TRBJ2-5; 7 nucleotides line up with TRBD1. The length of the CDR3 is 15 residues. After removal of 1 base from V and 5 bases from J, the junction contained 8 bases not matched to a gene. Germline-derived CDR1 and CDR2 are SGHNT and YYREEE (reference sequence). The CDR3 sequence: CASSLTDRARETQYF. For the CDR3, the DNA is TGTGCCAGCAGCTTGACCGACAGGGCGAGGGAGACCCAGTACTTC.

The chain carries TRBV5-1 and TRBJ1-1, with unresolved D. Germline-derived CDR1 and CDR2 are SGHRS and YFSETQ. V gave up 2 bases and J gave up 0 bases, with 8 bases separating them. The CDR3 length is 14 residues. CDR3 sequence (DNA): TGCGCCAGCAGCTTCCAGCCGATGAACACTGAAGCTTTCTTT. The encoded protein is CASSFQPMNTEAFF.

The CDR3 sequence: CASSPGGGNEQFF. The DNA of the CDR3 is TGTGCCAGTAGTCCCGGGGGCGGTAATGAGCAGTTCTTC. The chain carries TRBV19 and TRBJ2-1; D possibly uses TRBD1 or TRBD2 (6 bases each). Between the trimmed V and J ends, which lost 5 bases and 7 bases, there was a span of 12 bases. The germline CDR1 and CDR2 sequences are LNHDA and SQIVND (reference sequence). The CDR3 runs 13 residues.

The chain has TRBV18 and TRBJ2-7; perhaps D is TRBD1 or TRBD2 (5 bases each). The CDR3 length is 16 residues. Germline CDR1 reads KGHSH; CDR2 reads LQKENI. V shed 3 bases and J shed 6 bases, with 21 bases lying between them. The CDR3 region is CASSPRTLDTLSEQYF. The CDR3 coding sequence is TGTGCCAGCTCACCTCGGACACTAGATACGTTGTCCGAGCAGTACTTC.

The V and J genes are TRBV29-1 and TRBJ2-3, with TRBD2 as a possible D gene (6 bases). This CDR3 spans 12 amino acids. V lost 7 bases, J lost 8 bases, and 16 bases lay in between. Germline CDR1 SQVTM, CDR2 ANQGSEA. Written as DNA, the CDR3 is TGCAGCGACCAACATAACGGGGGTACGCAGTATTTT. Amino acid sequence: CSDQHNGGTQYF.

In this sample, this clone turned up once. The chain recombines TRBV4-1 with TRBJ1-3; tentative D call: TRBD1 (5 bases). The germline CDR1 and CDR2 sequences are MGHRA and YSYEKL. The CDR3 is 15 amino acids. Trimming removed 0 bases at V and 3 bases at J, with 9 bases between. As DNA, the CDR3 is TGCGCCAGCAGCCAAGATGAGGGGCATGGAAACACCATATATTTT. Protein: CASSQDEGHGNTIYF.

In this sample, this clone turned up once. V usage is TRBV29-1 and J usage is TRBJ1-1; D unresolved. Germline V gives CDR1 SQVTM, CDR2 ANQGSEA. Trimming shortened V by 3 bases and J by 0 bases, and 8 bases separated the two germline ends. The CDR3 runs 13 residues. CDR3 DNA sequence: TGCAGCGTTGAGCAGCGACTGAACACTGAAGCTTTCTTT. Translating it yields CSVEQRLNTEAFF.

The rearrangement uses TRBV19 and TRBJ2-5; D call uncertain. V was pared by 6 bases and J by 6 bases, with 17 bases between. CDR1 and CDR2 (germline): LNHDA, SQIVND (reference sequence). The CDR3 length is 14 residues. CDR3 loop: CASRGQPGGKTQYF. CDR3 in DNA: TGTGCCAGTAGAGGTCAGCCTGGTGGGAAGACCCAGTACTTC.

The chain joins TRBV10-3 to TRBJ2-5; D perhaps matches TRBD2 (5 bases). This CDR3 contains 15 residues. Trimming shortened V by 4 bases and J by 7 bases, and 19 bases separated the two germline ends. Germline CDR1 is ENHRY and CDR2 is SYGVKD. CDR3 sequence reads: CAISARGSTDGTQYF. The DNA of the CDR3 is TGTGCCATCAGTGCTCGGGGATCCACCGACGGGACCCAGTACTTC.